These 21 T cell receptor beta chains came from one sample sequenced in a study of T cell repertoires in cytomegalovirus infection. Their antigens remain unidentified. TCRdb called the reads again in MiXCR, with one record for every CDR3 protein. The sample holds some 900,000 distinct CDR3 sequences, about 33% seen once. The source material was cultured CD8+ T cells from PBMCs, sampled from culture after CMV antigen stimulation. The receptor source for this set is a human donor in good health (CMV status not recorded). Some clones in this sample may be carry-over from other donors' samples.

A few counts support this clonotype. This chain uses TRBV6-2 or TRBV6-3 with TRBJ1-5, with TRBD1 matching over 8 bases. The germline gives CDR1 MNHEY, CDR2 SVGEGT. The J segment lost 4 bases and the V segment lost 3 bases, leaving 5 bases of the junction unmatched. The CDR3 consists of 15 residues. CDR3 region: CASSYTGQDNQPQHF. The CDR3 coding sequence is TGTGCCAGCAGTTATACGGGACAGGATAATCAGCCCCAGCATTTT.

This clonotype has a handful of counts. The J gene is TRBJ2-1, the V gene TRBV12-3 or TRBV12-4; either TRBD1 or TRBD2 may fit D (5 bases each). The CDR3 has 19 amino acids. V was shortened by 4 bases and J by 2 bases, with 24 bases between the two germline ends. The CDR3 bases are TGTGCCAGCAGTTCATTTCTTTTTTCCGGGACGCCCACCTACAATGAGCAGTTCTTC. This codes for CASSSFLFSGTPTYNEQFF.

For this clonotype: The junction departs from the called germline gene at one end, perhaps through a read error. The chain couples TRBV7-9 to TRBJ2-7, with 9 positions matching TRBD1. The germline V gene has CDR1 SEHNR and CDR2 FQNEAQ (reference sequence). The CDR3 is 15 amino acids. The CDR3 DNA sequence: TGTGCCAACAGCCCCGGGACAGGGTTCAACCACGAGCAGTACTTC. As protein: CANSPGTGFNHEQYF.

V usage is TRBV12-3 or TRBV12-4 and J usage is TRBJ1-6; 9 bases line up with TRBD1. The ends lost 6 bases at V and 10 bases at J; junction bases unmatched: 10. This CDR3 is built from 15 residues. CDR3 DNA: TGTGCCAGCAGGCTATACAGGGGGCGAGGATCACCCCTCCACTTT. It yields the protein CASRLYRGRGSPLHF.

The genes are TRBV7-6 and TRBJ2-1; no reliable D call. The length of the CDR3 is 12 residues. Trimming pared 5 bases from V and 7 bases from J, leaving 9 bases between. Germline-derived CDR1 and CDR2 are SGHVS and FNYEAQ. The CDR3 DNA reads TGTGCCAGCAGCCCGCCTCTTAATGAGCAGTTCTTC. As protein: CASSPPLNEQFF.

This clonotype has a count of ten or more. V is TRBV12-3 or TRBV12-4 and J is TRBJ2-3, with D hard to call. V was clipped by 6 bases and J by 2 bases, with 15 bases between them. This CDR3 contains 15 residues. DNA for the CDR3: TGTGCCAGCAGACGGTCCCGCACTCACACAGATACGCAGTATTTT. Protein: CASRRSRTHTDTQYF.

This clonotype showed up just a few times. The CDR3: CSARGQKMNTEAFF. CDR3 in DNA: TGCAGTGCTAGGGGACAGAAAATGAACACTGAAGCTTTCTTT. The V call is TRBV20-1, the J call TRBJ1-1; 7 nucleotides match TRBD1. The J segment lost 0 bases and the V segment lost 3 bases, leaving 4 bases of the junction unmatched. The V gene's germline CDR1 is DFQATT and CDR2 SNEGSKA (reference sequence). This CDR3 spans 14 amino acids.

The chain links TRBV7-9 to TRBJ2-5; D possibly corresponds to TRBD1 (5 bases). With 5 bases removed from V and 1 base from J, the gap between germline ends came to 8 bases. Germline CDR1 is SEHNR and CDR2 is FQNEAQ (reference sequence). The CDR3 covers 13 residues. The CDR3 loop is CASSHRSQETQYF. The CDR3 nucleotides are TGTGCCAGCAGCCACAGGTCCCAAGAGACCCAGTACTTC.

This clonotype was recorded a few times. The J gene is TRBJ2-3, the V gene TRBV15, with a weak D call TRBD2 (7 bases). Deletions cut 1 base from V and 6 bases from J, with 20 bases between. Germline CDR1 is LNHNV and CDR2 is YYDKDF (reference sequence). This CDR3 spans 17 amino acids. CDR3 amino acids: CATSRAPRAGAQDTQYF. The CDR3, as DNA: TGTGCCACCAGCAGAGCCCCCCGGGCGGGGGCTCAGGATACGCAGTATTTT.

The V call is TRBV6-1, the J call TRBJ1-2; weak D call: TRBD1 (5 bases). This CDR3 spans 13 amino acids. Germline V gene data show CDR1 as MNHNS and CDR2 as SASEGT. The V and J ends lost 3 bases and 4 bases respectively, with 9 bases between them. This CDR3 reads CASSEGGTYGYTF. CDR3 nucleotide sequence: TGTGCCAGCAGTGAGGGGGGGACCTATGGCTACACCTTC.

This clonotype was counted a few times. This rearrangement joins TRBV7-3 to TRBJ2-7, with D possibly matching TRBD2 (6 bases). V shed 5 bases and J shed 5 bases, with 16 bases lying between them. CDR3 length equals 14 residues. Germline V CDR1 and CDR2: SGHTA, FQGTGA. The CDR3 nucleotides read TGTGCCAGCAGCCCCTCAGGGCGGGGCCACGAGCAGTACGTC. Encoded protein: CASSPSGRGHEQYV.

The chain recombines TRBV9 with TRBJ2-5; TRBD1 is a possible D gene (7 bases). With 3 bases removed from V and 1 base from J, the gap between germline ends came to 10 bases. Looked up from germline, CDR1 is SGDLS and CDR2 is YYNGEE. The CDR3 has 14 amino acids. In DNA form, the CDR3 reads TGTGCCAGCAGCGCAGGGGGGATCCAAGAGACCCAGTACTTC. This gives the protein CASSAGGIQETQYF.

The J gene is TRBJ2-2, the V gene TRBV11-2, with a weak D call TRBD2 (5 bases). Trimming took 6 bases from V and 9 from J, leaving 17 bases between them. There are 14 residues in the CDR3. The germline gives CDR1 SGHAT, CDR2 FQNNGV. The CDR3, as DNA: TGTGCCAGCAGTGAACCTCGGGATTCGCGGGAGCTGTTTTTT. Translated, it gives CASSEPRDSRELFF.

The sample holds one count of this clonotype. The CDR3 DNA reads as TGTGCCAGCAGCTCCCCCGGACATTACGAGCAGTACGTC. This translates into CASSSPGHYEQYV. The genes are TRBV6-5 and TRBJ2-7, with D tentatively TRBD1 (5 bases). The V and J ends lost 6 bases and 4 bases respectively, with 13 bases between them. Germline V gene data show CDR1 as MNHEY and CDR2 as SVGAGI. The CDR3 runs to 13 residues.

J is TRBJ2-2 and V is TRBV20-1, with D perhaps matching TRBD2 (5 bases). Germline V CDR1 and CDR2: DFQATT, SNEGSKA (reference sequence). V lost 6 bases to trimming and J lost 6 bases, with 26 bases between them. The CDR3 extends over 17 amino acids. This CDR3 reads CSASTYSSGYPAGELFF. CDR3 bases: TGCAGTGCATCCACCTACTCCTCGGGGTATCCGGCCGGGGAGCTGTTTTTT.

Worth noting for this clonotype: Being one base from a much bigger clone, this may be a read error. The rearrangement links TRBV7-2 to TRBJ2-7, with TRBD2 as a possible D gene (5 bases). V dropped 4 bases and J dropped 9 bases, with 22 bases sitting between them. Germline V CDR1 and CDR2: SGHTA, FQGNSA. The CDR3 runs to 15 residues. The CDR3: CASSSAAGLLSAQYV. Written as DNA, the CDR3 is TGTGCCAGCAGCTCGGCGGCGGGTCTTCTTAGCGCGCAGTACGTC.

The J gene is TRBJ1-2, the V gene TRBV12-3 or TRBV12-4; TRBD1 aligns across 7 bases. V shed 7 bases, J shed 2 bases, and the junction held 4 bases outside the gene matches. The CDR3 is made up of 13 amino acids. CDR3 nucleotide sequence: TGTGCCAGCACGACAGGGTTAAACTATGGCTACACCTTC. As protein: CASTTGLNYGYTF.

This clonotype has a single count. The V call is TRBV29-1, the J call TRBJ2-3; perhaps TRBD1 as D (6 bases). Trimming left V 6 bases short and J 2 bases short, with 12 bases between. In germline, CDR1 is SQVTM, CDR2 ANQGSEA. The CDR3 runs 13 residues. The CDR3 DNA sequence: TGCAGCGTAACCGGGACACTCACAGATACGCAGTATTTT. Protein: CSVTGTLTDTQYF.

The chain is built from TRBV10-3 and TRBJ1-1, with D tentatively TRBD1 (6 bases). Germline V gene sequence: CDR1 ENHRY, CDR2 SYGVKD. V shed 0 bases and J shed 0 bases, with 11 bases lying between them. This CDR3 spans 16 amino acids. In DNA form, the CDR3 reads TGTGCCATCAGTGAGTCCTTCGGACAGCTGAACACTGAAGCTTTCTTT. It encodes CAISESFGQLNTEAFF.

As concerns this clonotype: An end of the junction does not agree with germline; a read error may underlie this. The rearrangement links TRBV5-6 to TRBJ1-1; D ambiguous. Germline V CDR1 and CDR2: SGHDT, YYEEEE. The CDR3 is made up of 16 amino acids. The CDR3 DNA is TGTGTCAGCAGCCAGGCCAAAGGAGGGTGGAGCACTGAAGCTTTCTTT. Amino acids: CVSSQAKGGWSTEAFF.

In this sample, this clonotype turned up a few times. The chain couples TRBV7-6 to TRBJ2-1; D may be TRBD1 (5 bases). Germline values: CDR1 SGHVS, CDR2 FNYEAQ. Trimming took 0 bases from V and 3 from J, leaving 21 bases between them. This CDR3 contains 19 residues. The CDR3 sequence: CASSLAAPQVTHYYNEQFF. CDR3 coding DNA: TGTGCCAGCAGCTTAGCCGCGCCACAGGTGACCCACTACTACAATGAGCAGTTCTTC.